This TCR beta chain was recovered during a study of T cells after yellow fever vaccination. General study results and limits: The secondary response was weaker but peaked faster, day 5 versus 15.

On this clonotype itself: Its target is unknown.

CDR1 SGDLS and CDR2 YYNGEE come from the germline V gene. Trimming pared 3 bases from V and 4 bases from J, leaving 8 bases between. The CDR3 is 13 amino acids. From the 5' RACE reads, TCRdb called clonotypes with MiXCR, one entry per CDR3 protein. Of roughly 310,000 distinct CDR3 sequences detected, over 8% appear once; the ten largest clones hold about a sixth. Here the sequenced sample was PBMCs, taken on the day of the first yellow fever vaccination. The V and J genes are TRBV9 and TRBJ2-1; perhaps TRBD2 as D (5 bases). The clonotype comes from a man younger than 35 who received the YFV17D yellow fever vaccine. In nucleotides, the CDR3 is TGTGCCAGCAGCGCCGAGGGTTACAATGAGCAGTTCTTC. It specifies CASSAEGYNEQFF.